Each of the 29 T cell receptor beta chains below was sequenced from the same sample in a study of T cells expressing NK-cell markers. TCRdb re-called the 5' RACE reads, yielding one record per CDR3 amino acid sequence without DNA. The listing contains some 600,000 distinct CDR3 sequences. Material: blood T cells: a sorted CD56 or NKG2C T cell subset, CD4+ or CD8+ T cells, or bulk PBMC T cells (not recorded which). The receptors were gathered from a man in his late teens or twenties in good health.

The V call is TRBV19, the J call TRBJ2-7; TCRdb reports TRBD2, a call that lacks DNA to check it against. The CDR3 is made up of 16 amino acids. Per the germline V gene, CDR1 is LNHDA and CDR2 is SQIVND (reference sequence). CDR3 loop: CASGAPNRAGAAEQYF.

The rearrangement joins TRBV3-1 to TRBJ2-1; TCRdb lists TRBD1, though no DNA is available to test this call. The CDR3 covers 14 residues. Germline V CDR1 and CDR2: LGHDT, YNNKEL (reference sequence). CDR3 in amino acids: CASSQQGTYNEQFF.

V is TRBV20-1 and J is TRBJ2-3; there is no DNA to check the TCRdb D call of TRBD2. The germline gives CDR1 DFQATT, CDR2 SNEGSKA (reference sequence). The CDR3 runs to 14 residues. The CDR3 region is CSARHLAGTDTQYF.

The rearrangement uses TRBV2 and TRBJ2-2; there is no DNA to check the TCRdb D call of TRBD2. The germline V gene has CDR1 SNHLY and CDR2 FYNNEI. This CDR3 comprises 14 residues. This CDR3 is CASDSGRATGELFF.

J is TRBJ2-1 and V is TRBV12-3 or TRBV12-4; TCRdb reports TRBD1, a call that lacks DNA to check it against. The CDR3 spans 15 residues. This CDR3 is CASSLAAVPRDEQFF.

The J gene is TRBJ1-5, the V gene TRBV12-3 or TRBV12-4; TCRdb indicates TRBD1, and absent DNA this call remains unverified. The CDR3 length is 14 residues. Here the CDR3 reads CASRQGVDNQPQHF.

The V and J genes are TRBV11-2 and TRBJ2-4; TCRdb's assignment of TRBD1 cannot be checked, as there is no DNA. Looked up from germline, CDR1 is SGHAT and CDR2 is FQNNGV. This CDR3 comprises 14 residues. CDR3 in amino acids: CASSLAGERNIQYF. The full variable domain, rest sourced from reference TRBV11-2 and TRBJ2-4, is EAGVAQSPRYKIIEKRQSVAFWCNPISGHATLYWYQQILGQGPKLLIQFQNNGVVDDSQLPKDRFSAERLKGVDSTLKIQPAKLEDSAVYLCASSLAGERNIQYFGAGTRLSVL.

The chain has TRBV11-2 and TRBJ2-1; TCRdb gives TRBD1 as the D gene, but with no DNA this cannot be confirmed. The V gene's germline CDR1 is SGHAT and CDR2 FQNNGV. The CDR3 contains 11 residues. The CDR3 reads CASSSDPVQFF.

The chain carries TRBV7-6 and TRBJ2-1; TCRdb outputs TRBD2, but without DNA this stays unchecked. Germline V gene sequence: CDR1 SGHVS, CDR2 FNYEAQ. There are 20 residues in the CDR3. The CDR3 is CASSLRRRLAGGDPHNEQFF.

This chain uses TRBV29-1 with TRBJ2-1; TCRdb reports TRBD2, a call that lacks DNA to check it against. CDR3 length: 17 residues. Germline assignment: CDR1 SQVTM and CDR2 ANQGSEA. The CDR3 spells CSVEDVLAGAQVDEQFF.

The chain joins TRBV6-2 or TRBV6-3 to TRBJ2-1. This CDR3 is built from 16 residues. Germline V gives CDR1 MNHEY, CDR2 SVGEGT. The CDR3 loop reads CASSYAFRPNHNEQFF.

This chain links TRBV4-1 with TRBJ2-1. Germline V gene sequence: CDR1 MGHRA, CDR2 YSYEKL. This CDR3 spans 13 amino acids. This CDR3 reads CASSQDTGRQQFF.

The chain has TRBV4-1 and TRBJ2-1; TCRdb indicates TRBD2, and absent DNA this call remains unverified. The germline V gene has CDR1 MGHRA and CDR2 YSYEKL. The CDR3 spans 15 residues. This CDR3 is CASSLSGSRHNEQFF.

This CDR3 reads CAIYSDITDTQYF. The chain links TRBV10-3 to TRBJ2-3. This CDR3 has 13 amino acids. Looked up from germline, CDR1 is ENHRY and CDR2 is SYGVKD.

V and J are TRBV5-1 and TRBJ2-5; no DNA is available, so the TRBD1 call from TCRdb remains unchecked. There are 14 residues in the CDR3. Germline V gives CDR1 SGHRS, CDR2 YFSETQ. The CDR3 sequence is CASSQGATLETQYF.

This chain uses TRBV18 with TRBJ2-5. Germline V lookup: CDR1 KGHSH, CDR2 LQKENI. The CDR3 is 15 amino acids. CDR3 loop: CASSPPGVFIETQYF.

This chain links TRBV24-1 with TRBJ2-1; TCRdb calls TRBD1, which cannot be checked without DNA. Germline lookup yields CDR1 KGHDR and CDR2 SFDVKD. The CDR3 has 15 residues. CDR3 region: CATSDPRADYNEQFF.

V is TRBV12-3 or TRBV12-4 and J is TRBJ1-5. The CDR3 is made up of 15 amino acids. This CDR3 reads CASSSGRAGNQPQHF.

The rearrangement links TRBV3-1 to TRBJ2-5. Germline V gene lookup returns CDR1 LGHDT and CDR2 YNNKEL (reference sequence). The CDR3 totals 13 residues. The CDR3 sequence is CASSPSRGVGQYF.

The chain carries TRBV11-2 and TRBJ2-3; TCRdb gives TRBD1 as the D gene, but with no DNA this cannot be confirmed. Germline V gene sequence: CDR1 SGHAT, CDR2 FQNNGV. CDR3 size: 16 residues. This CDR3 reads CASSLAITGGTDTQYF. Variable domain in full (rest from reference TRBV11-2 and TRBJ2-3): EAGVAQSPRYKIIEKRQSVAFWCNPISGHATLYWYQQILGQGPKLLIQFQNNGVVDDSQLPKDRFSAERLKGVDSTLKIQPAKLEDSAVYLCASSLAITGGTDTQYFGPGTRLTVL.

The chain employs TRBV7-2 and TRBJ2-3; absent DNA, TCRdb's TRBD2 call cannot be checked. Germline V lookup: CDR1 SGHTA, CDR2 FQGNSA. The CDR3 is made up of 15 amino acids. The CDR3 here is CASSLMAAGIDTQYF.

This chain links TRBV11-2 with TRBJ2-3. Germline V gene data show CDR1 as SGHAT and CDR2 as FQNNGV. The CDR3 runs to 15 residues. CDR3 in amino acids: CASSLAVVSRDTQYF.

The chain couples TRBV5-1 to TRBJ2-2; TCRdb outputs TRBD1, but without DNA this stays unchecked. The CDR3 loop spans 13 amino acids. Germline V gene data show CDR1 as SGHRS and CDR2 as YFSETQ. CDR3 amino acids: CASGGTPTGELFF.

The chain links TRBV5-6 to TRBJ2-1; checking the TCRdb D call of TRBD2 is not possible without DNA. CDR1 SGHDT and CDR2 YYEEEE come from the germline V gene. CDR3 length equals 11 residues. This chain's CDR3 is CASSAAGEQFF. Full variable domain (missing parts from reference TRBV5-6 and TRBJ2-1): DAGVTQSPTHLIKTRGQQVTLRCSPKSGHDTVSWYQQALGQGPQFIFQYYEEEERQRGNFPDRFSGHQFPNYSSELNVNALLLGDSALYLCASSAAGEQFFGPGTRLTVL.

This chain uses TRBV6-1 with TRBJ2-2; TCRdb returns TRBD2, unconfirmable since there is no DNA. The germline gives CDR1 MNHNS, CDR2 SASEGT. The CDR3 covers 14 residues. The CDR3 sequence is CASSGLTNTGELFF.

The gene calls are TRBV21-1 and TRBJ2-2; the TCRdb D gene call, TRBD1, has no DNA to confirm it. TRBV21-1 is a known pseudogene. The CDR3 sequence is 16 residues long. CDR3 sequence reads: CASSKVAGGRTGELFF.

The rearrangement links TRBV7-6 to TRBJ1-1; TCRdb reports TRBD1, a call that lacks DNA to check it against. This CDR3 spans 13 amino acids. CDR1 and CDR2 (germline): SGHVS, FNYEAQ. CDR3 residues: CASSLGQGLEAFF.

This chain connects TRBV29-1 to TRBJ2-5. Germline CDR1 reads SQVTM; CDR2 reads ANQGSEA. The length of the CDR3 is 12 residues. This CDR3 is CSVERLAETQYF.

This chain uses TRBV5-1 with TRBJ1-1; TCRdb's D call of TRBD1 is untestable without DNA. Germline assignment: CDR1 SGHRS and CDR2 YFSETQ. This CDR3 spans 12 amino acids. CDR3 amino acids: CASSLWGAEAFF. Full variable domain (outside the CDR3, taken from reference TRBV5-1 and TRBJ1-1): KAGVTQTPRYLIKTRGQQVTLSCSPISGHRSVSWYQQTPGQGLQFLFEYFSETQRNKGNFPGRFSGRQFSNSRSEMNVSTLELGDSALYLCASSLWGAEAFFGQGTRLTVV.